Each of the 27 T cell receptor beta chains below was sequenced from the same sample in a study of OX40 agonist ivuxolimab in advanced cancers. The assay was immunoSEQ multiplex PCR, and TCRdb's table has in-frame clones only and misses some. The sample carries 20,000 to 25,000 clones, over 70% recorded once. Sequenced material: CD4+ or CD8+ T cells sorted from blood, taken in a trial of the OX40 agonist ivuxolimab. These receptor sequences come from an adult with an advanced solid tumor such as melanoma, head and neck, liver or kidney cancer.

The rearrangement uses TRBV7-9 and TRBJ1-3; TRBD1 agrees at 9 bases. The V and J ends lost 6 bases and 9 bases, in that order; junction bases with no gene match: 6. Germline loops: CDR1 SEHNR, CDR2 FQNEAQ (reference sequence). The CDR3 spans 13 residues. CDR3 sequence reads: CASRSGTGSTIYF. The CDR3, as DNA: TGTGCCAGCAGATCCGGGACAGGGAGCACCATATATTTT.

The chain employs TRBV7-9 and TRBJ1-1; D remains unclear. The V gene lost 5 bases and the J gene lost 2 bases, with 3 bases spanning the gap. CDR1 and CDR2 (germline): SEHNR, FQNEAQ (reference sequence). The CDR3 runs to 11 residues. In DNA, the CDR3 is TGTGCCAGCAGCGATAACACTGAAGCTTTCTTT. This sequence encodes CASSDNTEAFF. Combining the CDR3 with reference TRBV7-9 and TRBJ1-1 gives the whole variable domain DTGVSQNPRHKITKRGQNVTFRCDPISEHNRLYWYRQTLGQGPEFLTYFQNEAQLEKSRLLSDRFSAERPKGSFSTLEIQRTEQGDSAMYLCASSDNTEAFFGQGTRLTVV.

This clone has only one observation. The chain uses TRBV7-9 and TRBJ1-1; D not resolved. Germline V CDR1 and CDR2: SEHNR, FQNEAQ (reference sequence). This CDR3 has 17 residues. Trimming pared 8 bases from V and 0 bases from J, leaving 22 bases between. CDR3 sequence reads: CASPHEGFGKMNTEAFF. The CDR3 nucleotides are TGTGCCAGCCCCCATGAGGGATTCGGGAAGATGAACACTGAAGCTTTCTTT.

The chain is built from TRBV2 and TRBJ2-7; D is undetermined. Germline CDR1 reads SNHLY; CDR2 reads FYNNEI. Trimming left V 7 bases short and J 4 bases short, with 14 bases between. The CDR3 extends over 13 amino acids. CDR3 in DNA: TGTGCCAGCACCTTCCGCGGCTCATACGAGCAGTACTTC. It is translated as CASTFRGSYEQYF.

The V gene is TRBV4-1, the J gene TRBJ1-4, with a possible D match to TRBD1 (5 bases). The V end lost 0 bases, the J end lost 1 base, and 12 bases lay between the germline ends. From germline, CDR1 is MGHRA and CDR2 YSYEKL. The CDR3 consists of 17 residues. Written as DNA, the CDR3 is TGCGCCAGCAGCCAAGAAATCCCAGGGAGAACTAATGAAAAACTGTTTTTT. This sequence encodes CASSQEIPGRTNEKLFF.

V is TRBV15 and J is TRBJ2-7; 8 bases are shared with TRBD2. V trimming: 1 base; J trimming: 2 bases; junction bases outside the gene matches: 4. Per germline, CDR1 LNHNV and CDR2 YYDKDF (reference sequence). This CDR3 contains 15 residues. As DNA, the CDR3 is TGTGCCACCAGCAGAGGTACTAGCGGAGCCTACGAGCAGTACTTC. Amino acids: CATSRGTSGAYEQYF.

V is TRBV9 and J is TRBJ2-5; TRBD1 matches at 7 bases. Germline V gene data show CDR1 as SGDLS and CDR2 as YYNGEE. The CDR3 is 16 amino acids. J was trimmed by 4 bases and V by 0 bases; bases with no gene match: 9. Here the CDR3 DNA reads TGTGCCAGCAGCGTAGAGGGAAACAGGGGATCAGAGACCCAGTACTTC. Encoded protein: CASSVEGNRGSETQYF.

This clone was detected many times. The genes are TRBV19 and TRBJ1-1; D is uncertain. CDR3 size: 14 residues. Per the germline V gene, CDR1 is LNHDA and CDR2 is SQIVND (reference sequence). The ends were cut back, 1 base at V and 1 base at J, with 7 bases in the middle. The CDR3: CASSIVAGNTEAFF. The CDR3 nucleotides read TGTGCCAGTAGTATAGTCGCCGGGAACACTGAAGCTTTCTTT.

The genes are TRBV29-1 and TRBJ1-4; D might be TRBD1 (6 bases). Trimming stripped 8 bases from V and 4 bases from J, with 14 bases between. The V gene's germline CDR1 is SQVTM and CDR2 ANQGSEA. CDR3 length equals 13 residues. Here the CDR3 reads CSCGGTLNEKLFF. CDR3 sequence (DNA): TGCAGCTGTGGGGGCACACTTAATGAAAAACTGTTTTTT.

The chain joins TRBV10-1 to TRBJ1-4, with D perhaps matching TRBD1 (5 bases). The ends were cut back, 6 bases at V and 7 bases at J, with 12 bases in the middle. The CDR3 has 13 amino acids. The germline V gene encodes CDR1 WNHNN and CDR2 SYGVQD (reference sequence). The CDR3 reads CASSPGMGEKLFF. Here the CDR3 DNA reads TGCGCCAGCAGCCCAGGGATGGGTGAAAAACTGTTTTTT.

This sequence joins TRBV7-9 and TRBJ2-5; tentative D call: TRBD2 (5 bases). Gene TRBJ2-7 matches the end of the DNA better, so the J call may be wrong. The germline V gene has CDR1 SEHNR and CDR2 FQNEAQ (reference sequence). CDR3 length equals 12 residues. The CDR3 is CASRPGTYEQYF. The CDR3 nucleotides are TGTGCCAGCAGACCCGGGACCTACGAGCAGTACTTC.

The rearrangement links TRBV27 to TRBJ1-5; 8 bases match TRBD1. With 6 bases clipped from V and 4 bases from J, the junction kept 5 bases outside the gene matches. Germline-derived CDR1 and CDR2 are MNHEY and SMNVEV (reference sequence). The CDR3 covers 14 residues. CDR3 sequence reads: CASSFTGGNQPQHF. CDR3 DNA sequence: TGTGCCAGCAGCTTTACAGGGGGAAATCAGCCCCAGCATTTT.

The chain uses TRBV9 and TRBJ2-3, with 9 bases matching TRBD2. CDR3 length equals 15 residues. CDR1 and CDR2 (germline): SGDLS, YYNGEE. The J segment lost 1 base and the V segment lost 0 bases, leaving 0 bases of the junction unmatched. CDR3 amino acids: CASSVGTSGTDTQYF. The CDR3 DNA is TGTGCCAGCAGCGTAGGGACTAGCGGCACAGATACGCAGTATTTT.

The gene calls are TRBV25-1 and TRBJ1-5; 8 positions agree with TRBD1. Trimming at V came to 4 bases and at J to 5 bases, leaving 4 bases not matched to a gene. CDR1 and CDR2 (germline): MGHDK, SYGVNS. This CDR3 contains 14 residues. CDR3 DNA: TGTGCCAGCAGTGTAGGACAGGGTGATCAGCCCCAGCATTTT. It specifies CASSVGQGDQPQHF.

This CDR3 is CASSIRAGERGEQYF. The CDR3 DNA is TGTGCCAGCAGCATCCGAGCGGGAGAAAGGGGCGAGCAGTACTTC. The chain joins TRBV9 to TRBJ2-7; 8 bases align to TRBD2. With V trimmed by 4 bases and J by 6 bases, 12 bases remained unmatched. CDR1 and CDR2 (germline): SGDLS, YYNGEE. The CDR3 consists of 15 residues.

The chain links TRBV2 to TRBJ2-3, with a weak D call TRBD2 (7 bases). Between the trimmed V and J ends, which lost 8 bases and 2 bases, there was a span of 14 bases. Germline CDR1 is SNHLY and CDR2 is FYNNEI. CDR3 length equals 14 residues. CDR3 DNA sequence: TGTGCCAGCCCGGGGGGCACTTCCACAGATACGCAGTATTTT. Amino acids: CASPGGTSTDTQYF.

The chain recombines TRBV10-1 with TRBJ1-5; weak D call: TRBD1 (5 bases). The V gene lost 10 bases and the J gene lost 3 bases, with 19 bases spanning the gap. In germline, CDR1 is WNHNN, CDR2 SYGVQD (reference sequence). The CDR3 length is 15 residues. CDR3 in amino acids: CANSRPGTPNQPQHF. CDR3 DNA sequence: TGCGCCAATAGCCGGCCCGGGACGCCCAATCAGCCCCAGCATTTT.

V usage is TRBV5-6 and J usage is TRBJ2-2; 11 bases agree with TRBD1. The CDR3 has 14 amino acids. V lost 6 bases and J lost 7; bases outside the gene matches: 5. The germline CDR1 and CDR2 sequences are SGHDT and YYEEEE. The CDR3 sequence: CASTFGTGGGELFF. Here the CDR3 DNA reads TGTGCCAGCACCTTCGGGACAGGGGGCGGGGAGCTGTTTTTT.

V usage is TRBV4-1 and J usage is TRBJ2-2; 7 positions match TRBD1. The CDR3 has 14 amino acids. J was trimmed by 6 bases and V by 6 bases; bases with no gene match: 7. The germline V gene has CDR1 MGHRA and CDR2 YSYEKL. CDR3 sequence reads: CASRYRGEAGELFF. The CDR3 nucleotides read TGCGCCAGCAGATACAGGGGAGAGGCCGGGGAGCTGTTTTTT.

J is TRBJ2-7 and V is TRBV30; either TRBD1 or TRBD2 may fit D (5 bases each). Deletions cut 3 bases from V and 0 bases from J, with 15 bases between. The CDR3 length is 15 residues. CDR1 is GTSNPN, CDR2 SVGIG, per germline (reference sequence). For the CDR3, the DNA is TGTGCCTGGAGGTATTTCACAGGAGGCTCCTACGAGCAGTACTTC. Translation gives CAWRYFTGGSYEQYF.

V is TRBV27 and J is TRBJ1-6; D is undetermined. V was shortened by 1 base and J by 1 base, with 5 bases between the two germline ends. The CDR3 spans 15 residues. CDR1 is MNHEY, CDR2 SMNVEV, per germline (reference sequence). CDR3: CASSLLGSYNSPLHF. For the CDR3, the DNA is TGTGCCAGCAGTTTATTGGGGTCCTATAATTCACCCCTCCACTTT.

The J gene is TRBJ2-7, the V gene TRBV4-1; D possibly uses TRBD1 or TRBD2 (5 bases each). CDR3 length: 13 amino acids. CDR1 and CDR2 from the germline V gene are MGHRA and YSYEKL. The V and J ends lost 1 base and 7 bases respectively, with 11 bases between them. DNA of the CDR3: TGCGCCAGCAGCCAAGGGGGACGGCTAGAGCAGTACTTC. It yields the protein CASSQGGRLEQYF.

The chain recombines TRBV29-1 with TRBJ1-2, with D perhaps TRBD1 (5 bases). Germline V gene data show CDR1 as SQVTM and CDR2 as ANQGSEA. The length of the CDR3 is 12 residues. V was shortened by 3 bases and J by 4 bases, with 9 bases between the two germline ends. As DNA, the CDR3 is TGCAGCGTTGATACAGGAGTCTATGGCTACACCTTC. Translated, it gives CSVDTGVYGYTF.

J is TRBJ2-6 and V is TRBV7-9, with D perhaps TRBD1 or TRBD2 (5 bases each). With 7 bases removed from V and 1 base from J, the gap between germline ends came to 11 bases. Per the germline V gene, CDR1 is SEHNR and CDR2 is FQNEAQ (reference sequence). The CDR3 has 15 amino acids. The DNA for the CDR3 is TGTGCCAGCACATTCAGGGAGTCTGGGGCCAACGTCCTGACTTTC. This encodes CASTFRESGANVLTF.

The rearrangement links TRBV27 to TRBJ1-1; D gene ambiguous. The germline gives CDR1 MNHEY, CDR2 SMNVEV (reference sequence). Trimming cost V 6 bases and J 10 bases, with 18 bases left between them. The CDR3 has 13 amino acids. Written as DNA, the CDR3 is TGTGCCAGCAGCCCCCGGGCCGGGCGGGTAGCTTTCTTT. Its protein product is CASSPRAGRVAFF.

V gene TRBV5-4 combines with J gene TRBJ2-1, with 7 bases matching TRBD1. V dropped 5 bases and J dropped 4; count of bases not matched to a gene: 9. The CDR3 is made up of 15 amino acids. CDR1 is SGHNT and CDR2 is YYREEE in the germline V gene (reference sequence). The CDR3 sequence is CASRSPGQRYNEQFF. The CDR3, as DNA: TGTGCCAGCAGGTCCCCGGGACAGCGATACAATGAGCAGTTCTTC.

The rearrangement joins TRBV27 to TRBJ1-2; 7 bases match TRBD1. J was trimmed by 8 bases and V by 2 bases; bases with no gene match: 5. The CDR3 extends over 13 amino acids. Germline loops: CDR1 MNHEY, CDR2 SMNVEV (reference sequence). The CDR3 region is CASSLIGQAGYTF. CDR3 sequence (DNA): TGTGCCAGCAGTTTAATTGGACAGGCCGGCTACACCTTC.